What follows are 5 T cell receptor beta chains derived from one specimen sequenced in a study of T-cell reconstitution after alpha-beta-depleted transplantation in children. The library targeted TCRbeta and was prepared with unique molecular identifiers. TCRdb re-derived calls from the PCR reads in MiXCR, one entry per CDR3 protein. The sample has over 550,000 distinct CDR3 sequences, approximately 10% seen once; the top ten hold 4%. Sequencing was performed on PBMCs from the stem cell graft donor, taken from the stem cell graft. The origin of the receptors is a human donor who donated a stem cell graft to a child with acute myeloid leukemia.

This clonotype was counted ten times or more. The rearrangement joins TRBV20-1 to TRBJ2-5, with D tentatively TRBD2 (5 bases). Germline CDR1 reads DFQATT; CDR2 reads SNEGSKA (reference sequence). This CDR3 region has 13 residues. Trimming shortened V by 1 base and J by 5 bases, and 11 bases separated the two germline ends. DNA of the CDR3: TGCAGTGCTAGAGTCCGAGCGGCGGAGACCCAGTACTTC. Protein: CSARVRAAETQYF.

This clonotype was detected only a few times. In DNA, the CDR3 is TGTGCCAGCAGTTTCGCAGGGGGTGGCTCCTACGAGCAGTACTTC. Amino acids: CASSFAGGGSYEQYF. The chain combines TRBV28 with TRBJ2-7; TRBD1 matches at 7 bases. Germline V gene lookup returns CDR1 MDHEN and CDR2 SYDVKM. The CDR3 runs to 15 residues. The V and J ends lost 3 bases and 0 bases, in that order; junction bases with no gene match: 5.

The V and J genes are TRBV20-1 and TRBJ2-3, with 11 nucleotides matching TRBD2. This CDR3 has 13 residues. V lost 5 bases and J lost 13; bases outside the gene matches: 11. Germline assignment: CDR1 DFQATT and CDR2 SNEGSKA (reference sequence). The chain's CDR3 is CSAPTSGIFGEYF. The CDR3 coding sequence is TGCAGTGCTCCGACTAGCGGGATTTTCGGCGAGTATTTT.

This clonotype has just a few counts. The chain links TRBV7-9 to TRBJ2-2; D is unresolved. The CDR3 has 15 amino acids. Per germline, CDR1 SEHNR and CDR2 FQNEAQ (reference sequence). The V end was cut by 7 bases, the J end by 4 bases, with 16 bases between. CDR3 in amino acids: CASTNLRSGTGELFF. The CDR3 nucleotides read TGTGCCAGCACCAACCTTAGGAGTGGCACCGGGGAGCTGTTTTTT.

CDR3 amino acids: CASSQGWSADTQYF. CDR3 coding DNA: TGTGCCAGCAGCCAAGGTTGGTCGGCAGATACGCAGTATTTT. This chain joins TRBV3-1 and TRBJ2-3; D is unclear. V lost 1 base, J lost 4 bases, and 9 bases lay in between. Germline V gives CDR1 LGHDT, CDR2 YNNKEL (reference sequence). This CDR3 spans 14 amino acids.